The 17 T cell receptor beta chains below were found in one sample sequenced in a study of OX40 agonist ivuxolimab in advanced cancers. Libraries were prepared by immunoSEQ multiplex PCR; TCRdb keeps only in-frame clonotypes and omits some of them. The data contain 13,000 to 15,000 clones, more than 65% of them seen just once; the ten biggest clones take up more than 30%. The sample consisted of CD4+ or CD8+ T cells sorted from blood, taken in a trial of the OX40 agonist ivuxolimab. The receptors here all came from an adult with an advanced solid tumor such as melanoma, head and neck, liver or kidney cancer.

CDR3 sequence reads: CTSSRTSGSDIEETQYF. In DNA, the CDR3 is TGCACCAGCAGCAGGACTAGCGGGAGTGATATTGAAGAGACCCAGTACTTC. The chain couples TRBV1 to TRBJ2-5; no DNA check was done on the table's D call, TRBD2. TRBV1 is assigned pseudogene status. The CDR3 has 17 amino acids.

The chain employs TRBV9 and TRBJ2-5, with D possibly called TRBD1 or TRBD2 (6 bases each). The CDR3 is made up of 18 amino acids. Trimming pared 4 bases from V and 3 bases from J, leaving 25 bases between. Germline values: CDR1 SGDLS, CDR2 YYNGEE. This chain's CDR3 is CASSSHHRGGRDEETQYF. The DNA of the CDR3 is TGTGCCAGCAGCTCCCATCACAGAGGGGGGCGGGATGAAGAGACCCAGTACTTC.

By proportion, this clone is medium-sized. The same CDR3 also results from other DNA sequences found in this sample. The chain couples TRBV10-1 to TRBJ2-7; TRBD1 matches at 9 bases. The CDR3 is 14 residues long. Germline V CDR1 and CDR2: WNHNN, SYGVQD (reference sequence). Trimming cost V 0 bases and J 5 bases; bases outside gene matches: 2. The CDR3, as DNA: TGCGCCAGCAGTGAGTCGGGACAGGGCGACGAGCAGTACTTC. Translation gives CASSESGQGDEQYF.

CDR3 sequence reads: CASSYRGSNGYNEQFF. The CDR3 DNA reads TGTGCCAGCAGCTATAGGGGCTCCAACGGCTACAATGAGCAGTTCTTC. The V call is TRBV7-8, the J call TRBJ2-1; possibly TRBD1 for D (5 bases). The CDR3 runs to 16 residues. Trimming left V 4 bases short and J 3 bases short, with 16 bases between. Germline values: CDR1 SGHVS, CDR2 FQNEAQ.

The chain recombines TRBV5-4 with TRBJ2-5, with D perhaps TRBD2 (5 bases). V was cut by 4 bases and J by 4 bases, with 14 bases left in between. The CDR3 is 14 residues long. Germline lookup yields CDR1 SGHNT and CDR2 YYREEE (reference sequence). The CDR3 here is CASSPLDSGETQYF. The CDR3 coding sequence is TGTGCCAGCAGCCCACTAGATTCAGGAGAGACCCAGTACTTC. The entire variable domain, with the rest obtained from reference TRBV5-4 and TRBJ2-5, is as follows: ETGVTQSPTHLIKTRGQQVTLRCSSQSGHNTVSWYQQALGQGPQFIFQYYREEENGRGNFPPRFSGLQFPNYSSELNVNALELDDSALYLCASSPLDSGETQYFGPGTRLLVL.

The chain is built from TRBV10-3 and TRBJ1-1; TRBD1 is a possible D gene (5 bases). Germline assignment: CDR1 ENHRY and CDR2 SYGVKD. V was trimmed by 6 bases and J by 1 base, leaving 9 bases between them. This CDR3 region has 13 residues. The CDR3 DNA is TGTGCCATCAGCCTACAGGAGAACACTGAAGCTTTCTTT. This encodes CAISLQENTEAFF.

This clone has only one observation. The chain joins TRBV28 to TRBJ1-1; 9 bases line up with TRBD1. V lost 6 bases, J lost 3 bases, and 5 bases stayed unmatched. The CDR3 covers 14 residues. Germline CDR1 reads MDHEN; CDR2 reads SYDVKM. CDR3 region: CASSRGQGYTEAFF. The CDR3 DNA reads TGTGCCAGCAGCCGCGGACAGGGGTACACTGAAGCTTTCTTT.

The chain couples TRBV18 to TRBJ2-4; possibly TRBD1 or TRBD2 for D (5 bases each). Germline loops: CDR1 KGHSH, CDR2 LQKENI. The length of the CDR3 is 14 residues. The V end lost 2 bases, the J end lost 1 base, and 6 bases lay between the germline ends. CDR3: CASSPEGAKNIQYF. DNA of the CDR3: TGTGCCAGCTCACCAGAGGGGGCCAAAAACATTCAGTACTTC.

CDR3 bases: TGCAGTGCTAGAGTCTTCTATGAGCAGTTCTTC. Protein: CSARVFYEQFF. The chain has TRBV20-1 and TRBJ2-1; no definite D call. This CDR3 is built from 11 residues. V was pared by 1 base and J by 8 bases, with 6 bases between. Germline CDR1 DFQATT, CDR2 SNEGSKA (reference sequence).

This CDR3 reads CASSFTTDTQYF. The CDR3 DNA follows: TGCGCCAGCAGCTTTACGACAGATACGCAGTATTTT. The chain carries TRBV5-1 and TRBJ2-3; the D is unclear. Germline loops: CDR1 SGHRS, CDR2 YFSETQ. The germline V and J ends were trimmed by 2 bases and 3 bases, with 4 bases remaining between them. CDR3 length: 12 amino acids.

The J gene is TRBJ1-4, the V gene TRBV9, with D tentatively TRBD1 (6 bases). The CDR3 covers 13 residues. V gave up 3 bases and J gave up 6 bases, with 9 bases separating them. The germline gives CDR1 SGDLS, CDR2 YYNGEE. CDR3 sequence (DNA): TGTGCCAGCAGCGAAAGGGGGGATGAAAAACTGTTTTTT. It codes for CASSERGDEKLFF.

This clone came up once. The rearrangement links TRBV19 to TRBJ2-5; D is unclear. Trimming took 3 bases from V and 3 from J, leaving 8 bases between them. Germline loops: CDR1 LNHDA, CDR2 SQIVND (reference sequence). This CDR3 is 13 amino acids long. In DNA, the CDR3 is TGTGCCAGTAGTATGTTACGCGAAGAGACCCAGTACTTC. Translation gives CASSMLREETQYF.

J is TRBJ1-2 and V is TRBV7-3, with TRBD1 as a possible D gene (5 bases). The CDR3 extends over 11 amino acids. CDR1 SGHTA and CDR2 FQGTGA come from the germline V gene. Trimming took off 5 bases at V and 10 bases at J, with 11 bases between the two ends. Here the CDR3 reads CASSGIRDYTF. The DNA of the CDR3 is TGTGCCAGCAGCGGCATCAGGGACTACACCTTC.

This clone came up a few times. This chain links TRBV11-3 with TRBJ2-7, with TRBD2 identical over 7 bases. Germline CDR1 is SGHNT and CDR2 is YENEEA. The CDR3 sequence is 14 residues long. J was trimmed by 4 bases and V by 2 bases; bases with no gene match: 5. CDR3 region: CASSLRSGMYEQYF. As DNA, the CDR3 is TGTGCCAGCAGCTTACGAAGCGGGATGTACGAGCAGTACTTC.

The V call is TRBV29-1, the J call TRBJ2-3; the D gene is possibly TRBD1 (6 bases). Germline-derived CDR1 and CDR2 are SQVTM and ANQGSEA. This CDR3 spans 14 amino acids. Deletions cut 4 bases from V and 1 base from J, with 12 bases between. This CDR3 reads CSVVLGAGTDTQYF. The CDR3 DNA sequence: TGCAGCGTTGTGCTGGGGGCTGGCACAGATACGCAGTATTTT.

The rearrangement links TRBV18 to TRBJ1-2, with 7 positions matching TRBD1. Germline V gene sequence: CDR1 KGHSH, CDR2 LQKENI. The CDR3 spans 14 residues. After removal of 3 bases from V and 4 bases from J, the junction contained 5 bases not matched to a gene. CDR3 loop: CASSPPGQSYGYTF. The CDR3, as DNA: TGTGCCAGCTCACCTCCGGGACAGTCCTATGGCTACACCTTC.

The chain carries TRBV4-1 and TRBJ2-7; 11 bases map to TRBD2. Trimming took 1 base from V and 1 from J; bases not matched to a gene: 0. The CDR3 is 15 amino acids. The germline gives CDR1 MGHRA, CDR2 YSYEKL. The CDR3 loop reads CASSQGLAGSYEQYF. The CDR3 DNA reads as TGCGCCAGCAGCCAAGGACTAGCGGGGTCCTACGAGCAGTACTTC.